The 32 T cell receptor beta chains below all came from one sample that was sequenced in a study of blood T cell repertoires in COVID-19. Here immunoSEQ multiplex PCR was the method, and the copy in TCRdb shows in-frame clones only, minus some. Of about 180,000 clones detected, approximately 90% appear once; the ten largest clones hold 2.5% to 3%. The specimen was peripheral blood. These receptors were obtained from a woman in her twenties or thirties with active or convalescent COVID-19.

This chain joins TRBV30 and TRBJ2-7; 8 bases line up with TRBD2. The CDR3 covers 13 residues. The germline V gene has CDR1 GTSNPN and CDR2 SVGIG (reference sequence). J was trimmed by 4 bases and V by 4 bases; bases with no gene match: 6. The CDR3, as DNA: TGTGCCTGGATAAGCGGCGGGGGGTACGAGCAGTACTTC. It is translated as CAWISGGGYEQYF.

The chain recombines TRBV19 with TRBJ2-1; 10 bases agree with TRBD2. This CDR3 is built from 15 residues. Germline assignment: CDR1 LNHDA and CDR2 SQIVND (reference sequence). The V segment lost 6 bases and the J segment 5 bases; nucleotides outside the gene matches: 7. The CDR3 nucleotides read TGTGCCAGTAGACCACCCGGACTAGCGGACAATGAGCAGTTCTTC. Translation: CASRPPGLADNEQFF.

The V gene is TRBV18, the J gene TRBJ1-5, with 9 bases identical to TRBD1. CDR3 length equals 15 residues. The J segment lost 4 bases and the V segment lost 2 bases, leaving 3 bases of the junction unmatched. CDR1 KGHSH and CDR2 LQKENI come from the germline V gene. Here the CDR3 DNA reads TGTGCCAGCTCACCAAAAGGGACAGGGAATCAGCCCCAGCATTTT. The encoded protein is CASSPKGTGNQPQHF. The full variable domain, with the rest looked up from reference TRBV18 and TRBJ1-5, is NAGVMQNPRHLVRRRGQEARLRCSPMKGHSHVYWYRQLPEEGLKFMVYLQKENIIDESGMPKERFSAEFPKEGPSILRIQQVVRGDSAAYFCASSPKGTGNQPQHFGDGTRLSIL.

This clone was observed a single time. The chain uses TRBV19 and TRBJ2-1; tentative D call: TRBD2 (6 bases). The CDR3 covers 17 residues. Germline V CDR1 and CDR2: LNHDA, SQIVND (reference sequence). Trimming took 4 bases from V and 2 from J, leaving 18 bases between them. The CDR3 here is CASSTSFGAGPYNEQFF. The CDR3 DNA reads TGTGCCAGTAGTACCTCTTTCGGGGCGGGGCCCTACAATGAGCAGTTCTTC.

Comments on this clone: This CDR3 is also generated by other DNA sequences in the sample. The V call is TRBV11-2, the J call TRBJ2-7; possibly TRBD1 for D (7 bases). The CDR3 sequence is 14 residues long. Deletions cut 3 bases from V and 1 base from J, with 10 bases between. Germline CDR1 and CDR2: SGHAT and FQNNGV. The CDR3 loop reads CASSLAGGSYEQYF. The CDR3 DNA sequence: TGTGCCAGCAGCTTGGCAGGGGGGTCCTACGAGCAGTACTTC.

The V call is TRBV27, the J call TRBJ1-2, with D possibly TRBD1 on 5 matching bases. Germline-derived CDR1 and CDR2 are MNHEY and SMNVEV (reference sequence). The CDR3 totals 13 residues. The ends were cut back, 2 bases at V and 4 bases at J, with 8 bases in the middle. The CDR3 here is CASSLGGTYGYTF. The CDR3 DNA sequence: TGTGCCAGCAGTTTAGGGGGGACCTATGGCTACACCTTC.

This clone was picked up one time. The V and J genes are TRBV3-1 (or the pseudogene TRBV3-2) and TRBJ2-7, with 8 bases aligning to TRBD2. V was clipped by 5 bases and J by 5 bases; unmatched bases: 5. The length of the CDR3 is 13 residues. From germline, CDR1 is LGHDT and CDR2 YNNKEL (reference sequence). CDR3 nucleotides: TGTGCCAGCAGCTTAGCGGGGAGCCACGAGCAGTACTTC. It translates to CASSLAGSHEQYF.

The CDR3 coding sequence is TGTGCCAGCAGTTACTCGAGTGTGGGAGCCGGGGAGCTGTTTTTT. Its protein is CASSYSSVGAGELFF. The chain has TRBV6-5 and TRBJ2-2, with D tentatively TRBD2 (5 bases). The CDR3 extends over 15 amino acids. The ends were cut back, 0 bases at V and 6 bases at J, with 11 bases in the middle. Germline V lookup: CDR1 MNHEY, CDR2 SVGAGI.

About this clone itself: A junction boundary mismatches the germline segment, possibly from a read error. The chain joins TRBV7-7 to TRBJ2-2; a weak D match, TRBD2 (6 bases). The CDR3 runs to 14 residues. The germline CDR1 and CDR2 sequences are SSHAT and FNYEAQ (reference sequence). The CDR3 protein is CASSSGLLSGELFF. As DNA, the CDR3 is TGTGCTAGCAGCTCGGGACTTCTGTCCGGGGAGCTGTTTTTT.

The genes are TRBV7-2 and TRBJ1-6; perhaps TRBD1 as D (6 bases). V was cut by 5 bases and J by 2 bases, with 13 bases left in between. This CDR3 region has 16 residues. Germline V gives CDR1 SGHTA, CDR2 FQGNSA. The CDR3 DNA follows: TGTGCCAGCAGCACTACAGGGAGTACCTATAATTCACCCCTCCACTTT. Its protein product is CASSTTGSTYNSPLHF.

The sample holds one count of this clone. The chain links TRBV25-1 to TRBJ1-6, with D tentatively TRBD1 (5 bases). Germline lookup yields CDR1 MGHDK and CDR2 SYGVNS. The V end lost 3 bases, the J end lost 15 bases, and 15 bases lay between the germline ends. The CDR3 totals 13 residues. The CDR3 region has the DNA TGTGCCAGCAGTGATTTTGGACATTTTCACCTCCACTTT. It yields the protein CASSDFGHFHLHF. Full variable domain (missing parts from reference TRBV25-1 and TRBJ1-6): EADIYQTPRYLVIGTGKKITLECSQTMGHDKMYWYQQDPGMELHLIHYSYGVNSTEKGDLSSESTVSRIRTEHFPLTLESARPSHTSQYLCASSDFGHFHLHFGNGTRLTVT.

The chain combines TRBV9 with TRBJ1-1; TRBD1 matches 7 bases. This CDR3 has 14 amino acids. Germline loops: CDR1 SGDLS, CDR2 YYNGEE. J gave up 4 bases and V 3 bases, and 6 bases lay outside the gene matches. The CDR3 nucleotides read TGTGCCAGCAGCGCCCCAGGGACAGCCACTGAAGCTTTCTTT. The encoded protein is CASSAPGTATEAFF.

The J gene is TRBJ1-1, the V gene TRBV5-1; 10 positions agree with TRBD1. CDR3 size: 14 residues. The V segment lost 4 bases and the J segment 4 bases; nucleotides outside the gene matches: 4. Germline V lookup: CDR1 SGHRS, CDR2 YFSETQ. The CDR3 reads CASSARQGATEAFF. CDR3 DNA sequence: TGCGCCAGCAGCGCTCGACAGGGGGCCACTGAAGCTTTCTTT.

This chain connects TRBV21-1 to TRBJ1-6; no DNA check was done on the table's D call, TRBD1. TRBV21-1 is classified as a pseudogene. The CDR3 spans 14 residues. The DNA of the CDR3 is TGTGCCAGCGGGACAGGGTGGTTGGATTCACCCCTCCACTTT. This codes for CASGTGWLDSPLHF.

The chain couples TRBV7-9 to TRBJ2-5, with 8 bases fitting TRBD2. The CDR3 runs to 16 residues. Germline V gene sequence: CDR1 SEHNR, CDR2 FQNEAQ (reference sequence). J gave up 0 bases and V 5 bases, and 8 bases lay outside the gene matches. In nucleotides, the CDR3 is TGTGCCAGCAGCCCTAATAGCGGGACGTACCAAGAGACCCAGTACTTC. This encodes CASSPNSGTYQETQYF.

V gene TRBV12-3 or TRBV12-4 combines with J gene TRBJ1-1; 7 bases agree with TRBD1. Trimming removed 10 bases from V and 3 bases from J; junction bases left unmatched: 8. This CDR3 contains 13 residues. CDR3 protein: CATRGQTDTEAFF. The CDR3 DNA is TGTGCCACCAGGGGACAGACGGACACTGAAGCTTTCTTT.

CDR3 in DNA: TGCGCCAGCAGTGAGGACAGGAAGATCTATAATTCACCCCTCCACTTT. Encoded protein: CASSEDRKIYNSPLHF. The chain uses TRBV23-1 and TRBJ1-6; 7 nucleotides align to TRBD1. TRBV23-1 is treated as an ORF (open reading frame) with a function not yet certain. The CDR3 totals 16 residues. The V segment lost 5 bases and the J segment 3 bases; nucleotides outside the gene matches: 7.

The chain joins TRBV10-2 to TRBJ2-7; unclear D gene. This CDR3 contains 13 residues. Germline CDR1 reads WSHSY; CDR2 reads SAAADI. V lost 2 bases to trimming and J lost 2 bases, with 7 bases between them. CDR3 sequence: CASSEGPTYEQYF. CDR3 DNA sequence: TGCGCCAGCAGTGAGGGGCCAACCTACGAGCAGTACTTC.

The chain has TRBV30 and TRBJ1-2; 8 bases are shared with TRBD1. CDR3 size: 11 residues. V lost 5 bases to trimming and J lost 8 bases; unmatched junction nucleotides: 4. Germline CDR1 is GTSNPN and CDR2 is SVGIG (reference sequence). CDR3 DNA sequence: TGTGCCTGGGCGACAGGGGTCGGCTACACCTTC. This codes for CAWATGVGYTF.

This clone has only one observation. The CDR3 DNA reads TGTGCCTGGAGTTTGGGGCGGTACGAGCAGTACTTC. It yields the protein CAWSLGRYEQYF. The rearrangement links TRBV30 to TRBJ2-7, with D tentatively TRBD1 (5 bases). Germline CDR1 is GTSNPN and CDR2 is SVGIG (reference sequence). V was cut by 2 bases and J by 4 bases, with 9 bases left in between. The CDR3 runs 12 residues.

The J gene is TRBJ2-3, the V gene TRBV12-3 or TRBV12-4; maybe TRBD1 (5 bases). The CDR3 runs to 13 residues. V dropped 4 bases and J dropped 1 base, with 6 bases sitting between them. DNA for the CDR3: TGTGCCAGCAGTTCCAGGGGCACAGATACGCAGTATTTT. This sequence encodes CASSSRGTDTQYF.

V gene TRBV11-1 combines with J gene TRBJ2-7; 9 bases fit TRBD1. This CDR3 region has 16 residues. Looked up from germline, CDR1 is SGHAT and CDR2 is FQDESV (reference sequence). With V trimmed by 5 bases and J by 1 base, 9 bases remained unmatched. CDR3 in amino acids: CASSPPEDRGSYEQYF. DNA of the CDR3: TGTGCCAGCAGCCCACCGGAGGACAGGGGATCCTACGAGCAGTACTTC. Drawing the rest from reference TRBV11-1 and TRBJ2-7, the complete variable domain is EAEVAQSPRYKITEKSQAVAFWCDPISGHATLYWYRQILGQGPELLVQFQDESVVDDSQLPKDRFSAERLKGVDSTLKIQPAELGDSAMYLCASSPPEDRGSYEQYFGPGTRLTVT.

This chain joins TRBV19 and TRBJ1-2; 12 bases are a match to TRBD1. V was pared by 5 bases and J by 4 bases, with 5 bases of the junction left unmatched. Germline-derived CDR1 and CDR2 are LNHDA and SQIVND (reference sequence). The CDR3 consists of 15 residues. CDR3 coding DNA: TGTGCCAGTAGTCTAGGGACAGGGGGCTTCTATGGCTACACCTTC. Translation: CASSLGTGGFYGYTF.

This sequence joins TRBV10-3 and TRBJ2-7, with D possibly being TRBD1 (7 bases). Trimming took 2 bases from V and 1 from J, leaving 15 bases between them. This CDR3 region has 16 residues. Germline CDR1 ENHRY, CDR2 SYGVKD. CDR3 loop: CAISEVGQGGSYEQYF. The CDR3 region has the DNA TGTGCCATCAGTGAGGTGGGGCAGGGGGGTTCCTACGAGCAGTACTTC.

The table lists this clone with a few counts. This rearrangement joins TRBV6-8 to TRBJ1-2, with 7 bases lining up with TRBD1. There are 10 residues in the CDR3. In germline, CDR1 is MNHGY, CDR2 SAAAGT. CDR3 nucleotide sequence: TGTGACGGCAGGGGGGGTGGCTACACCTTC. This codes for CDGRGGGYTF.

The chain carries TRBV5-6 and TRBJ1-1; weak D call: TRBD1 (6 bases). CDR1 SGHDT and CDR2 YYEEEE come from the germline V gene. The CDR3 extends over 13 amino acids. V was trimmed by 3 bases and J by 1 base, leaving 7 bases between them. CDR3 nucleotide sequence: TGTGCCAGCAGCTGGACAGCGAACACTGAAGCTTTCTTT. It is translated as CASSWTANTEAFF.

J is TRBJ2-3 and V is TRBV3-1 (or the pseudogene TRBV3-2); TRBD2 aligns across 9 bases. The CDR3 length is 16 residues. Germline loops: CDR1 LGHDT, CDR2 YNNKEL (reference sequence). The V and J ends lost 1 base and 2 bases, in that order; junction bases with no gene match: 4. The CDR3 reads CASSQGGGRATDTQYF. In DNA form, the CDR3 reads TGTGCCAGCAGCCAAGGGGGCGGGAGGGCCACAGATACGCAGTATTTT.

This clone has just one count. V gene TRBV29-1 combines with J gene TRBJ1-4; 9 bases fit TRBD1. From germline, CDR1 is SQVTM and CDR2 ANQGSEA. V shed 1 base, J shed 2 bases, and the junction held 8 bases outside the gene matches. The CDR3 runs 17 residues. CDR3 nucleotide sequence: TGCAGCGTTGAAGTTTGGGACAGGGAATCCACTAATGAAAAACTGTTTTTT. Translation gives CSVEVWDRESTNEKLFF.

The J gene is TRBJ2-5, the V gene TRBV14, with 7 bases aligning to TRBD2. J lost 3 bases, V lost 4 bases, and 11 bases had no gene match. CDR1 is SGHDN and CDR2 is FVKESK in the germline V gene. This CDR3 has 16 amino acids. The CDR3 DNA reads as TGTGCCAGCAGCCTCTACCTCCCGGGGGGAGAAGAGACCCAGTACTTC. Translated, it gives CASSLYLPGGEETQYF.

The CDR3 sequence is CASRKGSSYNSPLHF. For the CDR3, the DNA is TGTGCCAGCAGGAAAGGGAGCTCCTATAATTCACCCCTCCACTTT. The chain recombines TRBV6-5 with TRBJ1-6; unclear D gene. Germline-derived CDR1 and CDR2 are MNHEY and SVGAGI. CDR3 size: 15 residues. Trimming took off 6 bases at V and 0 bases at J, with 9 bases between the two ends.

The chain combines TRBV28 with TRBJ2-1, with D unresolved. Germline V CDR1 and CDR2: MDHEN, SYDVKM. The V end lost 2 bases, the J end lost 7 bases, and 6 bases lay between the germline ends. This CDR3 region has 12 residues. CDR3 DNA sequence: TGTGCCAGCAGTTTAGCGGTGAATGAGCAGTTCTTC. Its translation is CASSLAVNEQFF.

The J gene is TRBJ1-1, the V gene TRBV10-1; D is uncertain. Per the germline V gene, CDR1 is WNHNN and CDR2 is SYGVQD (reference sequence). CDR3 size: 13 residues. Trimming took 2 bases from V and 2 from J, leaving 6 bases between them. In DNA form, the CDR3 reads TGCGCCAGCAGTGAGCAGACTAACACTGAAGCTTTCTTT. Protein product: CASSEQTNTEAFF.